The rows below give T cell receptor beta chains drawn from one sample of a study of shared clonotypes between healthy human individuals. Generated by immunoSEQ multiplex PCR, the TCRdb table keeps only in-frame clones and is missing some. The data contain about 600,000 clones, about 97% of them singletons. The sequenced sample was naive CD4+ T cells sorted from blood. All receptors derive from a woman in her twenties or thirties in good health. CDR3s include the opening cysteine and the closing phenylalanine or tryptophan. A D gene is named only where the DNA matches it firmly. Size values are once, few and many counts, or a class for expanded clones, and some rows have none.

CDR3nt: TGTGCCAGCGAGAGAGGAGGTACGCAGTATTTT; CDR3aa: CASERGGTQYF; abundance: NA; d_gene: NA; j_gene: TRBJ2-3; v_gene: TRBV19
CDR3nt: TGTGCCAGCAGCTCAGACAGGGGCTCCTACGAGCAGTACTTC; CDR3aa: CASSSDRGSYEQYF; abundance: NA; d_gene: TRBD1; j_gene: TRBJ2-7; v_gene: TRBV13
CDR3nt: TGTGCCAGCAGCCGGGACTTAAACTACGAGCAGTACTTC; CDR3aa: CASSRDLNYEQYF; abundance: NA; d_gene: NA; j_gene: TRBJ2-7; v_gene: TRBV6-1
CDR3nt: TGTGCCTGGAGTGACCTCCCAGCAGGGAGGACTGAAGCTTTCTTT; CDR3aa: CAWSDLPAGRTEAFF; abundance: NA; d_gene: NA; j_gene: TRBJ1-1; v_gene: TRBV30
CDR3nt: TGTGCCAGCAGCTTAGTTTGGGACAGGGGGCCCGGGGAGCTGTTTTTT; CDR3aa: CASSLVWDRGPGELFF; abundance: NA; d_gene: TRBD1; j_gene: TRBJ2-2; v_gene: TRBV7-6
CDR3nt: TGTGCCATCAAACGGGACAGGGAGAAGTACGAGCAGTACTTC; CDR3aa: CAIKRDREKYEQYF; abundance: once; d_gene: TRBD1; j_gene: TRBJ2-7; v_gene: TRBV10-3
CDR3nt: TGTGCCAGCAGTTACGACAGGAGCTATGGCTACACCTTC; CDR3aa: CASSYDRSYGYTF; abundance: NA; d_gene: NA; j_gene: TRBJ1-2; v_gene: TRBV6-5
CDR3nt: TGTGCTAGTGGTTTGGGAGGACAGGGAGGATCCGGGGAGCTGTTTTTT; CDR3aa: CASGLGGQGGSGELFF; abundance: NA; d_gene: TRBD1; j_gene: TRBJ2-2; v_gene: TRBV12-5
CDR3nt: TGCGCCAGCAGCTTGGGAACAGGGGTGAACACCGGGGAGCTGTTTTTT; CDR3aa: CASSLGTGVNTGELFF; abundance: NA; d_gene: TRBD1; j_gene: TRBJ2-2; v_gene: TRBV5-1
CDR3nt: TGTGCCAGCAGCGGACCCGGGGCCTACGGGGGGATACAGTTCTTC; CDR3aa: CASSGPGAYGGIQFF; abundance: NA; d_gene: TRBD2; j_gene: TRBJ2-1; v_gene: TRBV9